The entry below gives a single T cell receptor beta chain sequence along with its context. CDR3 length: 15 residues. Germline values: CDR1 MNHEY, CDR2 SVGAGI. The V and J ends lost 7 bases and 3 bases respectively, with 19 bases between them. This table comes from immunoSEQ multiplex PCR, and its TCRdb copy is limited to in-frame clones, with some not included. The sample lists around 150,000 clones, nearly 96% occurring once. This entry belongs to a study of control samples from healthy donors and cancer patients. The chain employs TRBV6-5 and TRBJ2-7; D tentatively fits TRBD1 or TRBD2 (6 bases each). The sequenced material came from blood. This TCR derives from a woman younger than 45 in good health. The CDR3 sequence is CASIWGLAPNYEQYF. The CDR3 DNA sequence: TGTGCCAGCATCTGGGGGCTAGCGCCGAACTACGAGCAGTACTTC.